This T cell receptor (beta chain) was found in a study of PD-L1 blockade in urothelial cancer. Study-level information: The year 2014 saw patients start atezolizumab, 1,200 mg intravenously every 3 weeks. Males with urothelial cancer arising in the bladder constituted about 85% of the roughly 30 patients. T cells numbered a median of around 150,000 in the blood samples.

Time point described: pretreatment peripheral blood. Locally advanced or metastatic urothelial carcinoma was present in patients. This CDR3 region has 13 residues. CDR1 is SNHLY, CDR2 FYNNEI, per germline. V was shortened by 6 bases and J by 7 bases, with 12 bases between the two germline ends. TCRdb's table, derived via immunoSEQ multiplex PCR, lists solely in-frame clones and lacks some. The table shows about 63,000 clones, with roughly 79% occurring only once. This sequence joins TRBV2 and TRBJ2-2; maybe TRBD2 (7 bases). The source material was PBMCs, sampled around atezolizumab (anti-PD-L1) treatment. The receptor was isolated from a man between 65 and 79 years old with urothelial cancer. This CDR3 reads CASRGGLIGELFF. The DNA for the CDR3 is TGTGCCAGCAGGGGGGGGCTGATCGGGGAGCTGTTTTTT. The full variable domain, completed using reference TRBV2 and TRBJ2-2, is EPEVTQTPSHQVTQMGQEVILRCVPISNHLYFYWYRQILGQKVEFLVSFYNNEISEKSEIFDDQFSVERPDGSNFTLKIRSTKLEDSAMYFCASRGGLIGELFFGEGSRLTVL.